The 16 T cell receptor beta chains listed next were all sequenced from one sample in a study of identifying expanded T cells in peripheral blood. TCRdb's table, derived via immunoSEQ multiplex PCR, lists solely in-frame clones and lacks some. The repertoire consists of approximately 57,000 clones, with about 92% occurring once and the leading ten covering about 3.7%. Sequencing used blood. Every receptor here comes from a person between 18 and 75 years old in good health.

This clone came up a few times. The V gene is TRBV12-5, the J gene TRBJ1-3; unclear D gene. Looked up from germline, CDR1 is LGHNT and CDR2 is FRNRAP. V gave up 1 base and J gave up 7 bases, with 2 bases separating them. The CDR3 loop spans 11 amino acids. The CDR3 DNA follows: TGTGCTAGTGGTTTGGGTAACACCATATATTTT. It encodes CASGLGNTIYF.

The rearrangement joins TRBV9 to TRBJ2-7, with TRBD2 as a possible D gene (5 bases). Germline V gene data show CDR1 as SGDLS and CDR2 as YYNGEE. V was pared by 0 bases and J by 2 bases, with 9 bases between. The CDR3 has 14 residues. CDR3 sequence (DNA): TGTGCCAGCAGCGTAGGGACTGCGACCTACGAGCAGTACTTC. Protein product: CASSVGTATYEQYF.

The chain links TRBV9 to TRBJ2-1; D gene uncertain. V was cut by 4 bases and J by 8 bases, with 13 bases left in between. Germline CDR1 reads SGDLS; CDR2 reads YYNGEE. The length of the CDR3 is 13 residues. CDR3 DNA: TGTGCCAGCAGCCTCCAAGGTGAGGATGAGCAGTTCTTC. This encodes CASSLQGEDEQFF.

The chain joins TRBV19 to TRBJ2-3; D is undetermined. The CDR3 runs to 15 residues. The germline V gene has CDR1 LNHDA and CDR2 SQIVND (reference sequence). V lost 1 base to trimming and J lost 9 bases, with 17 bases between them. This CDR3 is CASSIGTLVPATQYF. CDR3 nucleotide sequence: TGTGCCAGTAGTATAGGCACCCTAGTCCCGGCGACGCAGTATTTT.

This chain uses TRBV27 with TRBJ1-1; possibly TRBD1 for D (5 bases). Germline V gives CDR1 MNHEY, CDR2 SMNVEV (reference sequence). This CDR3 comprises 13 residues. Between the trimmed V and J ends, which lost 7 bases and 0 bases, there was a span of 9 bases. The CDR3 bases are TGTGCCAGCACTCCGGGACTGAACACTGAAGCTTTCTTT. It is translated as CASTPGLNTEAFF.

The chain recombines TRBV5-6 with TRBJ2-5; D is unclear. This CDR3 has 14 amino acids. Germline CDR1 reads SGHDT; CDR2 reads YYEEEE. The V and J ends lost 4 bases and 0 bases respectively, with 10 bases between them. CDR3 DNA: TGTGCCAGCAGCGGCCGGCGCTACCAAGAGACCCAGTACTTC. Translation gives CASSGRRYQETQYF.

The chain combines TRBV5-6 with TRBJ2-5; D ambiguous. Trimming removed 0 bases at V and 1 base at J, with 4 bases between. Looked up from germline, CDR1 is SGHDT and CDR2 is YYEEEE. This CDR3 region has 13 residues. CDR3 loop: CASSLDFQETQYF. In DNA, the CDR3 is TGTGCCAGCAGCTTGGACTTCCAAGAGACCCAGTACTTC.

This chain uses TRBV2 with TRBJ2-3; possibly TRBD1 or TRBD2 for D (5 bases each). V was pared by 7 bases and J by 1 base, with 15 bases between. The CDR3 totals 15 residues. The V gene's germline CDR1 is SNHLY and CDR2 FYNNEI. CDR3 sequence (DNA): TGTGCCAGCAATTCTGAGGGGCCCGGCACAGATACGCAGTATTTT. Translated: CASNSEGPGTDTQYF. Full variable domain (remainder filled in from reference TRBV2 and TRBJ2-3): EPEVTQTPSHQVTQMGQEVILRCVPISNHLYFYWYRQILGQKVEFLVSFYNNEISEKSEIFDDQFSVERPDGSNFTLKIRSTKLEDSAMYFCASNSEGPGTDTQYFGPGTRLTVL.

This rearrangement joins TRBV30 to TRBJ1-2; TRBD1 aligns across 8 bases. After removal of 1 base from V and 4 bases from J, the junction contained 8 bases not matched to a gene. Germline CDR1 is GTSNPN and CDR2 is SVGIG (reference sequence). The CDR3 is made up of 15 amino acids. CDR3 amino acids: CAWSGRTGPSYGYTF. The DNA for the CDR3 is TGTGCCTGGAGTGGAAGGACAGGGCCATCCTATGGCTACACCTTC.

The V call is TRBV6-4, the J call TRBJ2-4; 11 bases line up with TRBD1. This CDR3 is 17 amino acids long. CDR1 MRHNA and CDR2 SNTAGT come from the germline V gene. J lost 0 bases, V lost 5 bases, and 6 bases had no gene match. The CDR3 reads CASSRDRGTLAKNIQYF. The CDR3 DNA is TGTGCCAGCAGTCGGGACAGGGGGACTCTAGCCAAAAACATTCAGTACTTC.

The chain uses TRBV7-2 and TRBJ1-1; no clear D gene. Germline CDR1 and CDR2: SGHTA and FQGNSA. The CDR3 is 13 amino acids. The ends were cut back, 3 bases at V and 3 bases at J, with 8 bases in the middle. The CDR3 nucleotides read TGTGCCAGCAGCTTCAACAGATACACTGAAGCTTTCTTT. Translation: CASSFNRYTEAFF.

The CDR3 nucleotides are TGTGCCAGCAGTTTAGAGGGGGCGCGGGGTCAGCCCCAGCATTTT. It codes for CASSLEGARGQPQHF. The V and J genes are TRBV27 and TRBJ1-5; 7 nucleotides match TRBD1. The V and J ends lost 2 bases and 6 bases, in that order; junction bases with no gene match: 7. CDR3 size: 15 residues. The germline CDR1 and CDR2 sequences are MNHEY and SMNVEV (reference sequence).

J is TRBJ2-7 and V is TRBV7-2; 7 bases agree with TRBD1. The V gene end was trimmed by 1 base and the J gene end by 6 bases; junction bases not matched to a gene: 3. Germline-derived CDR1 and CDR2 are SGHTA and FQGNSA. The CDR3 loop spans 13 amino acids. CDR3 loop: CASSLDRGGEQYF. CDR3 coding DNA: TGTGCCAGCAGCTTAGACAGGGGCGGCGAGCAGTACTTC.

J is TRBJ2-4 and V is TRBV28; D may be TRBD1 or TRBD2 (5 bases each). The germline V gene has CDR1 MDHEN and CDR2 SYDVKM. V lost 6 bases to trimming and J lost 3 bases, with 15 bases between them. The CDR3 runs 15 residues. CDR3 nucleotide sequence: TGTGCCAGCAGATTGTCCGGGGCCCGCAAAAACATTCAGTACTTC. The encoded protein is CASRLSGARKNIQYF.

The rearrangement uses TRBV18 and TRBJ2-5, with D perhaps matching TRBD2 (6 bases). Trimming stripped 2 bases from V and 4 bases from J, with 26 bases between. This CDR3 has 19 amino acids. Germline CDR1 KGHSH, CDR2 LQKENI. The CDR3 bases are TGTGCCAGCTCACCATACTTCGGCGGGACGGGCGAAAGAGGAGAGACCCAGTACTTC. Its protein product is CASSPYFGGTGERGETQYF.

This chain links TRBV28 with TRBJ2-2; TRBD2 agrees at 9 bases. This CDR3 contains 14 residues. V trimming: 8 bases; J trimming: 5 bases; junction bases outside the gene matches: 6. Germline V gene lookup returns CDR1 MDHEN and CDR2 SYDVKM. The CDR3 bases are TGTGCCAGCGGGGGCGGGAGGGTAACCGGGGAGCTGTTTTTT. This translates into CASGGGRVTGELFF. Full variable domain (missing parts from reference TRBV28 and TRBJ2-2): DVKVTQSSRYLVKRTGEKVFLECVQDMDHENMFWYRQDPGLGLRLIYFSYDVKMKEKGDIPEGYSVSREKKERFSLILESASTNQTSMYLCASGGGRVTGELFFGEGSRLTVL.